A selection of T cell receptor beta chains follows, all from one sample in a study of T cell responses to AZD1222 COVID-19 vaccine. The table came from immunoSEQ multiplex PCR; TCRdb's copy has only in-frame clones and leaves some out. The data show some 86,000 clones, with around 73% seen just once and roughly 21% held by the top ten. The material sequenced was peripheral blood, taken on day 0 of AZD1222 vaccination. These receptors originate from an adult in good health. The CDR3 runs from the conserved cysteine through the conserved F or W. A D gene is named only where the DNA matches it firmly. The size field is filled for only some rows; it gives once, few, many or a size class.

>TRBV19|.|11|.|TRBJ1-1
CASSTWESAFF
TGTGCCAGTAGTACGTGGGAATCAGCTTTCTTT
>TRBV10-1|.|12|.|TRBJ2-2
CASTGDTGELFF
TGCGCCAGTACAGGAGACACCGGGGAGCTGTTTTTT
>TRBV15|.|16|.|TRBJ2-2
CATSRVGQAHTGELFF
TGTGCCACCAGCAGAGTAGGTCAGGCTCACACCGGGGAGCTGTTTTTT
>TRBV10-1|.|15|.|TRBJ1-1
CASSRQGTQPTEAFF
TGCGCCAGCAGTCGGCAGGGCACGCAACCCACTGAAGCTTTCTTT
>TRBV20-1|.|13|.|TRBJ1-6
CSASPGRIRSLHF
TGCAGTGCTAGTCCGGGACGAATCCGCTCCCTCCACTTT
>TRBV19|.|16|.|TRBJ2-3
CASSTTVPGGTDTQYF
TGTGCCAGTAGTACAACGGTCCCGGGAGGCACAGATACGCAGTATTTT
>TRBV3-1/TRBV3-2|.|13|.|TRBJ2-2
CASSQGRPGELFF
TGTGCCAGCAGCCAGGGCCGCCCCGGGGAGCTGTTTTTT
>TRBV11-2|.|14|.|TRBJ2-2
CASSLERFTGELFF
TGTGCCAGCAGCTTAGAAAGGTTCACCGGGGAGCTGTTTTTT
>TRBV19|.|15|TRBD2|TRBJ2-1
CASTLAGASYNEQFF
TGTGCCAGTACCCTAGCGGGTGCCTCCTACAATGAGCAGTTCTTC
>TRBV28|.|16|TRBD1|TRBJ1-6
CASSLQTGAINSPLHF
TGTGCCAGCAGTCTCCAGACAGGGGCGATAAATTCACCCCTCCACTTT
>TRBV7-9|few|15|.|TRBJ2-1
CASSLGRTPINEQFF
TGTGCCAGCAGCTTAGGCAGGACTCCAATCAATGAGCAGTTCTTC
>TRBV7-6|.|15|TRBD2|TRBJ2-1
CASSRSGSSYNEQFF
TGTGCCAGCAGCCGTAGCGGGAGCTCCTACAATGAGCAGTTCTTC
>TRBV10-1|many|16|.|TRBJ2-1
CASSERATSSYNEQFF
TGCGCCAGCAGTGAGAGAGCTACCAGCTCCTACAATGAGCAGTTCTTC
>TRBV7-2|.|14|.|TRBJ2-3
CASSPLRATDTQYF
TGTGCCAGCAGCCCCTTGCGGGCCACAGATACGCAGTATTTT
>TRBV6-5|few|15|.|TRBJ2-7
CASSYSLHDTYEQYF
TGTGCCAGCAGTTACAGCCTCCATGATACCTACGAGCAGTACTTC
>TRBV7-2|.|15|TRBD1|TRBJ1-2
CASSSSLQGSYGYTF
TGTGCCAGCAGCTCCAGCTTACAGGGGAGCTATGGCTACACCTTC
>TRBV20-1|.|12|TRBD1|TRBJ2-1
CSASKGAVEQFF
TGCAGTGCTAGTAAGGGGGCAGTTGAGCAGTTCTTC
>TRBV7-9|once|17|TRBD2|TRBJ2-1
CASSPLGTSRSYNEQFF
TGTGCCAGCAGCCCTTTGGGGACTAGCCGTTCCTACAATGAGCAGTTCTTC
>TRBV19|.|12|.|TRBJ2-5
CASSARGETQYF
TGTGCCAGTAGTGCCCGAGGGGAGACCCAGTACTTC
>TRBV5-5|.|17|TRBD2|TRBJ2-3
CASSRLAGGWLTDTQYF
TGTGCCAGCAGCAGACTAGCGGGAGGCTGGTTGACAGATACGCAGTATTTT
>TRBV14|once|17|.|TRBJ1-6
CASSQGLGRFYNSPLHF
TGTGCCAGCAGCCAAGGTTTGGGACGGTTCTATAATTCACCCCTCCACTTT
>TRBV20-1|.|11|TRBD1|TRBJ1-1
CSARLTGIAFF
TGCAGTGCTAGATTGACAGGGATAGCTTTCTTT
>TRBV18|.|16|.|TRBJ1-2
CASSPRQAEEYADYTF
TGTGCCAGCTCACCACGACAGGCTGAAGAGTATGCCGACTACACCTTC
>TRBV7-9|.|14|.|TRBJ1-3
CASSSPRFGNTIYF
TGTGCCAGCAGCTCCCCCCGTTTCGGAAACACCATATATTTT
>TRBV5-1|few|15|TRBD1|TRBJ1-3
CASSPDRGFGNTIYF
TGCGCCAGCAGCCCAGACAGGGGATTTGGAAACACCATATATTTT
>TRBV6-6|.|14|.|TRBJ1-4
CASSYSTGREKLFF
TGTGCCAGCAGTTACTCAACAGGGCGTGAAAAACTGTTTTTT
>TRBV5-1|.|13|.|TRBJ2-5
CASSLPGGETQYF
TGCGCCAGCAGCTTGCCCGGAGGGGAAACCCAGTACTTC
>TRBV29-1|.|18|TRBD2|TRBJ2-3
CSVEPFNGLAASTDTQYF
TGCAGCGTTGAACCATTCAACGGACTAGCGGCCAGCACAGATACGCAGTATTTT
>TRBV6-5|.|15|.|TRBJ2-7
CASSYSRQQTYEQYF
TGTGCCAGCAGTTACTCGCGGCAACAAACCTACGAGCAGTACTTC
>TRBV24-1|.|15|.|TRBJ2-5
CATSDPLEFQETQYF
TGTGCCACCAGTGACCCTTTAGAGTTCCAAGAGACCCAGTACTTC
>TRBV2|few|13|.|TRBJ2-7
CASSEPYRVQQYF
TGTGCCAGCAGTGAACCGTACAGGGTACAGCAGTACTTC
>TRBV18|.|15|TRBD1|TRBJ1-4
CASSRSGTVGEKLFF
TGTGCCAGCTCACGGTCAGGGACAGTGGGAGAAAAACTGTTTTTT
>TRBV6-5|.|14|TRBD2|TRBJ2-5
CASSYHGTTETQYF
TGTGCCAGCAGTTACCACGGGACTACGGAGACCCAGTACTTC
>TRBV19|.|15|.|TRBJ2-3
CASSIEPMGLDTQYF
TGTGCCAGTAGTATAGAGCCCATGGGGCTTGATACGCAGTATTTT
>TRBV19|.|15|TRBD2|TRBJ2-3
CATVGLAGRTDTQYF
TGTGCCACCGTCGGACTAGCGGGGCGCACAGATACGCAGTATTTT
>TRBV30|.|16|.|TRBJ1-6
CAWSGPRSSYNSPLHF
TGTGCCTGGAGTGGACCCCGAAGCTCCTATAATTCACCCCTCCACTTT
>TRBV2|few|14|TRBD2|TRBJ2-1
CASDEGLIYNEQFF
TGTGCCAGCGACGAGGGACTAATATACAATGAGCAGTTCTTC
>TRBV20-1|.|11|.|TRBJ2-1
CSATSYNEQFF
TGCAGTGCCACCTCCTACAATGAGCAGTTCTTC
>TRBV18|.|15|.|TRBJ2-5
CASSLQGQIQETQYF
TGTGCCAGCTCACTTCAAGGACAAATACAAGAGACCCAGTACTTC
>TRBV19|.|14|TRBD2|TRBJ2-5
CASSTTTSASTQYF
TGTGCCAGTAGTACAACGACTAGCGCGAGCACCCAGTACTTC
>TRBV7-2|.|15|.|TRBJ2-3
CASSFVRGGADTQYF
TGTGCCAGCAGTTTCGTGAGGGGGGGAGCTGATACGCAGTATTTT
>TRBV5-1|.|14|.|TRBJ2-7
CASSLGDGPGEQYF
TGCGCCAGCAGCTTGGGGGACGGACCGGGGGAGCAGTACTTC
>TRBV3-1/TRBV3-2|.|18|TRBD1|TRBJ1-5
CASSQNPGQGAGNQPQHF
TGTGCCAGCAGCCAAAACCCCGGACAGGGGGCTGGCAATCAGCCCCAGCATTTT
>TRBV11-1|.|12|.|TRBJ2-3
CASSSRSDTQYF
TGTGCCAGCAGCTCCCGATCAGATACGCAGTATTTT
>TRBV19|once|14|.|TRBJ1-5
CASSIGTGPRPQHF
TGTGCCAGTAGTATTGGAACGGGCCCCCGGCCCCAGCATTTT
>TRBV6-6|few|19|TRBD1|TRBJ2-3
CASSPRDRVIIEITDTQYF
TGTGCCAGCAGTCCCCGGGACAGGGTCATCATAGAAATCACAGATACGCAGTATTTT
>TRBV18|.|16|TRBD2|TRBJ2-7
CASSPSSMVPGGEQYF
TGTGCCAGCTCACCCTCCTCTATGGTGCCGGGAGGTGAGCAGTACTTC
>TRBV5-6|.|12|.|TRBJ2-4
CASSFSREIQYF
TGTGCCAGCAGCTTCTCACGCGAAATTCAGTACTTC
>TRBV12-5|.|14|.|TRBJ1-5
CASARGGLDQPQHF
TGTGCTAGTGCCAGGGGCGGCTTGGATCAGCCCCAGCATTTT
>TRBV2|once|12|.|TRBJ1-6
CASSDFVAPLHF
TGTGCCAGCAGTGATTTTGTAGCGCCCCTCCACTTT
>TRBV5-8|.|16|.|TRBJ2-7
CASSPLWLGTLYEQYF
TGTGCCAGCAGCCCCCTTTGGTTAGGGACCCTCTACGAGCAGTACTTC
>TRBV3-1/TRBV3-2|.|15|.|TRBJ2-3
CASSQAQGSTDTQYF
TGTGCCAGCAGCCAAGCGCAGGGGAGCACAGATACGCAGTATTTT
>TRBV7-9|.|16|.|TRBJ1-3
CASTEDGVYPGNTIYF
TGTGCCAGCACAGAGGACGGTGTGTACCCTGGAAACACCATATATTTT
>TRBV7-2|once|13|.|TRBJ2-1
CASSSELNNEQFF
TGTGCCAGCAGCTCAGAACTTAACAATGAGCAGTTCTTC
>TRBV29-1|.|11|.|TRBJ2-3
CSVGGLDTQYF
TGCAGCGTTGGGGGACTTGATACGCAGTATTTT